This TCR beta chain comes out of a study of patients and donors after allogeneic stem cell transplantation. The CDR3 runs 17 residues. Losses at the gene ends were 5 bases for V and 4 bases for J; bases not matched to a gene: 15. Looked up from germline, CDR1 is MNHNS and CDR2 is SASEGT. TCRdb re-called the RT-PCR reads through MiXCR, storing one row per CDR3 protein. Here the sample spans 25,000 or so distinct CDR3 sequences, around 28% being singletons. Sequenced material: blood, either unsorted or a sorted T cell fraction (not recorded which). This chain connects TRBV6-1 to TRBJ1-2; 8 bases map to TRBD1. This receptor was identified in a human donor who was either an allogeneic HSCT recipient or a stem cell or donor lymphocyte infusion donor (not recorded which). It is not recorded whose cells these are; they may come from a transplant donor. The CDR3 DNA sequence: TGTGCCAGCAGTCGACCCCTGGACAGGGCATCTTTCTATGGCTACACCTTC. This codes for CASSRPLDRASFYGYTF.